Listed here are 5 T cell receptor beta chains from one sample, sequenced in a study of a mutant IDH1 vaccine in newly diagnosed glioma (dated by TCRdb to the early 2020s). This specimen's time point label, per the study, means: baseline, week 1 (first vaccination visit). Interpreted using the paper, the treatment or condition label stands for: pre-vaccination baseline after standard-of-care therapy. Library construction relied on the immunoSEQ multiplex PCR assay. In TCRdb, the immuneACCESS table is reduced to in-frame sequences with V and J assigned. These tables do not hold every clone; where another copy was compared, an unresolved V gene accounts for under half, and the others remain unexplained. The sample table holds tens of thousands of clones, of which 75% to 95% were seen once. Over 2.5% of the sample goes to the ten largest clones. The sequencing used PBMCs, collected from a glioma patient treated with radiotherapy, temozolomide or both. The receptor source for this set is a man aged 50 or older with glioma.

V gene TRBV15 combines with J gene TRBJ1-2; D uncertain. CDR3 size: 17 residues. The germline V gene has CDR1 LNHNV and CDR2 YYDKDF (reference sequence). Trimming removed 0 bases at V and 1 base at J, with 15 bases between. The CDR3 DNA reads TGTGCCACCAGCAGAGACCTCTCCACGGGGATTAACTATGGCTACACCTTC. Its translation: CATSRDLSTGINYGYTF.

This chain joins TRBV25-1 and TRBJ2-5; 7 bases line up with TRBD1. Losses at the gene ends were 6 bases for V and 11 bases for J; bases not matched to a gene: 15. Germline assignment: CDR1 MGHDK and CDR2 SYGVNS. The CDR3 is 14 residues long. Here the CDR3 reads CASSLGSTGVEQYF. The CDR3 coding sequence is TGTGCCAGCAGCTTGGGATCTACAGGGGTTGAGCAGTACTTC. Full variable domain (outside the CDR3, taken from reference TRBV25-1 and TRBJ2-5): EADIYQTPRYLVIGTGKKITLECSQTMGHDKMYWYQQDPGMELHLIHYSYGVNSTEKGDLSSESTVSRIRTEHFPLTLESARPSHTSQYLCASSLGSTGVEQYFGPGTRLLVL.

The chain is built from TRBV19 and TRBJ1-1, with D tentatively TRBD1 (5 bases). CDR1 and CDR2 (germline): LNHDA, SQIVND (reference sequence). The CDR3 length is 14 residues. V dropped 4 bases and J dropped 4 bases, with 13 bases sitting between them. The CDR3 protein is CASSTPGGGTEAFF. The CDR3 DNA sequence: TGTGCCAGTAGTACCCCCGGGGGGGGCACTGAAGCTTTCTTT.

The chain combines TRBV5-4 with TRBJ2-1; D possibly corresponds to TRBD1 (5 bases). This CDR3 has 13 residues. CDR1 is SGHNT, CDR2 YYREEE, per germline (reference sequence). V lost 3 bases to trimming and J lost 6 bases, with 10 bases between them. CDR3 in DNA: TGTGCCAGCAGCTCCACAGGTTCCAATGAGCAGTTCTTC. Encoded protein: CASSSTGSNEQFF.

The J gene is TRBJ2-7, the V gene TRBV7-9, with D possibly being TRBD1 (6 bases). Between the trimmed V and J ends, which lost 6 bases and 3 bases, there was a span of 15 bases. There are 14 residues in the CDR3. Per germline, CDR1 SEHNR and CDR2 FQNEAQ (reference sequence). The CDR3: CASSSTGPYYEQYF. CDR3 DNA sequence: TGTGCCAGCAGTTCGACAGGACCCTACTACGAGCAGTACTTC.